This T cell receptor beta chain was sequenced during a study of T-cell memory formation after mild COVID-19. This CDR3 is 14 amino acids long. The V end lost 5 bases, the J end lost 0 bases, and 12 bases lay between the germline ends. Germline V gene lookup returns CDR1 SGDLS and CDR2 YYNGEE. Constant-segment primers were used for 5'RACE, and the resulting TCR alpha and TCR beta cDNA libraries carried sample barcodes and UMIs. TCRdb independently ran MiXCR on the 5' RACE reads; one entry per CDR3 protein. Of 150,000 to 200,000 distinct CDR3 sequences listed, more than 12% are singletons. Study-level results: Clones shrinking between day 15 and 85 showed a balanced CD4/CD8 split, and those that grew later tilted toward CD4+.

As for this clonotype: The antigen remains undetermined.

Sample: PBMCs or a T cell subset sorted from them (not recorded which). The source of this sequence is an adult woman who had mild COVID-19 (a few samples of this study predate the infection). Cell type and time point are not known. The chain uses TRBV9 and TRBJ2-7; weak D call: TRBD2 (7 bases). CDR3 sequence (DNA): TGTGCCAGCAGTCGAGGGGGGGCCTCCTACGAGCAGTACTTC. Translation gives CASSRGGASYEQYF.